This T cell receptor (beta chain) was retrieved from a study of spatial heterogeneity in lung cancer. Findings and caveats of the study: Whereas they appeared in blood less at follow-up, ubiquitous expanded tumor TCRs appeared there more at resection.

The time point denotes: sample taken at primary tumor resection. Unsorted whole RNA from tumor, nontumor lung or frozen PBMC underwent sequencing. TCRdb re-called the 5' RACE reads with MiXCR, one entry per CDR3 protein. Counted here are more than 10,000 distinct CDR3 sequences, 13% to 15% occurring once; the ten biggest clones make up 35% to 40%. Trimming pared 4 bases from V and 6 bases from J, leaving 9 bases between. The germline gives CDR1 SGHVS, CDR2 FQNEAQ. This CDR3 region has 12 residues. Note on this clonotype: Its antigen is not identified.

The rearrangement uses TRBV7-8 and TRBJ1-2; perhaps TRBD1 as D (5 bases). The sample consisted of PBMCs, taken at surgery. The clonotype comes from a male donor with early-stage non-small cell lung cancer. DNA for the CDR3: TGTGCCAGCAGCTCGCGGGGCGATGGCTACACCTTC. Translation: CASSSRGDGYTF.